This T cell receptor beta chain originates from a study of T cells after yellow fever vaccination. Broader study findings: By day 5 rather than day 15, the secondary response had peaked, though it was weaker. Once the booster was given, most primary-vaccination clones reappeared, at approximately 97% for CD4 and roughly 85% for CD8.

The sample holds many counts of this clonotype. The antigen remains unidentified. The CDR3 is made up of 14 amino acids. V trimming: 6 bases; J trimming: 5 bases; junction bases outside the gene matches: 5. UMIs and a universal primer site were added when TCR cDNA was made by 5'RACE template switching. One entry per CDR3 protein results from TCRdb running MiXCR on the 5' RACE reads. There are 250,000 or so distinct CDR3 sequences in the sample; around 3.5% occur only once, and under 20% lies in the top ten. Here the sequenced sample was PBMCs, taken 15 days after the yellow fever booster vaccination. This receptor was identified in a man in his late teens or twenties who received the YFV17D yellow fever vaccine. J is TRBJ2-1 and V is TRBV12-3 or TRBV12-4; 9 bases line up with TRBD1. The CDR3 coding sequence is TGTGCCAGCAGCCCACAGGGGGCGCACAATGAGCAGTTCTTC. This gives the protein CASSPQGAHNEQFF.